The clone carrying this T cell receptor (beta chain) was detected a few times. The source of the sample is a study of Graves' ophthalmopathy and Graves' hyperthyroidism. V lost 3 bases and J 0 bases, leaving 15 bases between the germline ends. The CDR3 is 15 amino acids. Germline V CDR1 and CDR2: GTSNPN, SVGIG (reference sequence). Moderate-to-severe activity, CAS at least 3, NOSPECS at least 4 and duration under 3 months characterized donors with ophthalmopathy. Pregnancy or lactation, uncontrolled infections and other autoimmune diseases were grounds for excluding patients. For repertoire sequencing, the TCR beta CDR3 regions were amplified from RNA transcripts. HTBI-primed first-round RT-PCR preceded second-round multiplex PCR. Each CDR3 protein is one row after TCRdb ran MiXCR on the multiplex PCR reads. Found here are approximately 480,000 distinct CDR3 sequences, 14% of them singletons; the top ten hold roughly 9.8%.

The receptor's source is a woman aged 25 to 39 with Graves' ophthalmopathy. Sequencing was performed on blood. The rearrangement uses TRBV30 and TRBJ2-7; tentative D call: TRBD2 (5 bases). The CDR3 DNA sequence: TGTGCCTGGAGCGGGGTGCTAATGAGCTCCTACGAGCAGTACTTC. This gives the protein CAWSGVLMSSYEQYF.